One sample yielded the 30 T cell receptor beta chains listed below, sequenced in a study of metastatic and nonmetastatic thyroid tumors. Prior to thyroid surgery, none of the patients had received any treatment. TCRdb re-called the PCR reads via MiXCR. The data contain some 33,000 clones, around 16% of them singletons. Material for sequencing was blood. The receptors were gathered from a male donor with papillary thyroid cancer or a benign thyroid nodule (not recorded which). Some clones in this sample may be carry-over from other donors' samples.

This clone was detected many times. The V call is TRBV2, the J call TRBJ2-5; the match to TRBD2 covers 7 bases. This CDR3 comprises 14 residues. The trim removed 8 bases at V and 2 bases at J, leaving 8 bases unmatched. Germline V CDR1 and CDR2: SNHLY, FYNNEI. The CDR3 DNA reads TGTGCCAGCGGAAGGTCTAGCGGACAAGAGACCCAGTACTTC. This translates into CASGRSSGQETQYF.

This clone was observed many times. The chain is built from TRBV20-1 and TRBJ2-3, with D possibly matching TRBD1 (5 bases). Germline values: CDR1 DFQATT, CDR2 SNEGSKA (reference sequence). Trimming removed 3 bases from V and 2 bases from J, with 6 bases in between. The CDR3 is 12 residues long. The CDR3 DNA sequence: TGCAGTGCTAGCAGGGACACAGATACGCAGTATTTT. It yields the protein CSASRDTDTQYF.

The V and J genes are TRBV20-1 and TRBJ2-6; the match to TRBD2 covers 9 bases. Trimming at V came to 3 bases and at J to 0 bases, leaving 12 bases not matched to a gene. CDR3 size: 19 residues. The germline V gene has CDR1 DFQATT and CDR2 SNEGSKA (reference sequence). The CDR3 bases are TGCAGTGCTAGTCGGGTAGCGGGGGCCCTCAACTCTGGGGCCAACGTCCTGACTTTC. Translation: CSASRVAGALNSGANVLTF.

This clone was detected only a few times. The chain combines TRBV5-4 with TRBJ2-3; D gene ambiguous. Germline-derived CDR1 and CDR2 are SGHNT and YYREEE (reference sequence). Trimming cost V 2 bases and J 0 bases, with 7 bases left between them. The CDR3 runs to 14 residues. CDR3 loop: CASSLTPSTDTQYF. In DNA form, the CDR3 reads TGTGCCAGCAGCTTAACTCCCAGCACAGATACGCAGTATTTT.

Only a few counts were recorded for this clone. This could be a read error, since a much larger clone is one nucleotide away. CDR3: CSEREDRYNEQFF. The CDR3 DNA is TGCAGCGAGCGGGAGGACCGCTACAATGAGCAGTTCTTC. The genes are TRBV29-1 and TRBJ2-1, with 9 bases identical to TRBD2. V trimming: 7 bases; J trimming: 3 bases; junction bases outside the gene matches: 4. CDR3 length equals 13 residues. Looked up from germline, CDR1 is SQVTM and CDR2 is ANQGSEA.

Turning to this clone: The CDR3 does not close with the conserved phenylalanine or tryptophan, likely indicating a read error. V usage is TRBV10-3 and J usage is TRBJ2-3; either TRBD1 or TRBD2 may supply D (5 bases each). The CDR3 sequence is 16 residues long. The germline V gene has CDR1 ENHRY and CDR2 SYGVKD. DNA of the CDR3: TGTGCCATCAGTGAAGGAAGGACTGCGGACACATATACGCAGTATCTT. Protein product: CAISEGRTADTYTQYL.

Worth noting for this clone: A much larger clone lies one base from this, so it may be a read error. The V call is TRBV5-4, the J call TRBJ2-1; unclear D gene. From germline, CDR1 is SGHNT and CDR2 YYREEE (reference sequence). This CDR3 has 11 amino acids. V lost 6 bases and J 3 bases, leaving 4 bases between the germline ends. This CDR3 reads CASIFYNEQFF. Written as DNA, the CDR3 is TGTGCCAGCATCTTCTACAATGAGCAGTTCTTC. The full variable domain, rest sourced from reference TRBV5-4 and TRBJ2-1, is ETGVTQSPTHLIKTRGQQVTLRCSSQSGHNTVSWYQQALGQGPQFIFQYYREEENGRGNFPPRFSGLQFPNYSSELNVNALELDDSALYLCASIFYNEQFFGPGTRLTVL.

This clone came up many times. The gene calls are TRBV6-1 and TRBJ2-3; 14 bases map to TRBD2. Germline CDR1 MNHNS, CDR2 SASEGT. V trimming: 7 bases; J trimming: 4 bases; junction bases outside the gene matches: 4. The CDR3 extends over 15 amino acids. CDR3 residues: CASTKGLAGADTQYF. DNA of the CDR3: TGTGCCAGCACTAAGGGACTAGCGGGAGCAGATACGCAGTATTTT.

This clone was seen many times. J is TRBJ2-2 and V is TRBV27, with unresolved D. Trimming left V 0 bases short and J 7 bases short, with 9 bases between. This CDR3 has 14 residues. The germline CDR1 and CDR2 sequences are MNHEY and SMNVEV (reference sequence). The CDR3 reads CASSLSPQLGELFF. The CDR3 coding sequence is TGTGCCAGCAGTTTATCCCCACAGCTCGGGGAGCTGTTTTTT.

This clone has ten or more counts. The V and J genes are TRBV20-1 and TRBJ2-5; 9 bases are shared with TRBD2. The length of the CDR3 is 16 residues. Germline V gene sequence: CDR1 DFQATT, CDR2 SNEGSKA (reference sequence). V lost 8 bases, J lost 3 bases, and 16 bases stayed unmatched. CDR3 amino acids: CSSYPMTSGSKETQYF. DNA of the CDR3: TGCAGTTCTTACCCAATGACTAGCGGATCAAAAGAGACCCAGTACTTC.

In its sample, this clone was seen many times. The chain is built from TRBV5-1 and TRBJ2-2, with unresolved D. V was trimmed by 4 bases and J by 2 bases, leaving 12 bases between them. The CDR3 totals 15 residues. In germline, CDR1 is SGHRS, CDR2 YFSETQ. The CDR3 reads CASSLSILNTGELFF. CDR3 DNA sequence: TGCGCCAGCAGCCTTAGCATCCTAAACACCGGGGAGCTGTTTTTT.

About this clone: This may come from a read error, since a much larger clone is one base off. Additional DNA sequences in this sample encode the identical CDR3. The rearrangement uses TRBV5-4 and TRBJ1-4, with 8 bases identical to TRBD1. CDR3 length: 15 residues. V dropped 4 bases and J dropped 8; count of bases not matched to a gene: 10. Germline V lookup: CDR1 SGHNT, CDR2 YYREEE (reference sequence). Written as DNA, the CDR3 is TGTGCCAGCAGCCTGAAGCAGGGGGCGAAGGAAAAACTGTTTTTT. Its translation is CASSLKQGAKEKLFF.

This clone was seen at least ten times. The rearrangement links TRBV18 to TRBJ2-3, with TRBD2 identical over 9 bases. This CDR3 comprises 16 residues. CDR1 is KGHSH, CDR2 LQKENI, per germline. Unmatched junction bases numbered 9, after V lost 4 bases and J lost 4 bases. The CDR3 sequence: CASSRTGTSFADTQYF. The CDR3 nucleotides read TGTGCCAGCTCACGAACCGGGACTAGCTTCGCAGATACGCAGTATTTT. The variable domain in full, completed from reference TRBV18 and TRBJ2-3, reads NAGVMQNPRHLVRRRGQEARLRCSPMKGHSHVYWYRQLPEEGLKFMVYLQKENIIDESGMPKERFSAEFPKEGPSILRIQQVVRGDSAAYFCASSRTGTSFADTQYFGPGTRLTVL.

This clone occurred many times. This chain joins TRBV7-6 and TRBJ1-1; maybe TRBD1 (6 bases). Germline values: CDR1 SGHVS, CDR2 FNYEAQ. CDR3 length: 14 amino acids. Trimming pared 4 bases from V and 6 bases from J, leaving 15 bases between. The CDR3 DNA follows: TGTGCCAGCAGCTCCCGGACAGAGAGGGCTGAAGCTTTCTTT. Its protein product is CASSSRTERAEAFF.

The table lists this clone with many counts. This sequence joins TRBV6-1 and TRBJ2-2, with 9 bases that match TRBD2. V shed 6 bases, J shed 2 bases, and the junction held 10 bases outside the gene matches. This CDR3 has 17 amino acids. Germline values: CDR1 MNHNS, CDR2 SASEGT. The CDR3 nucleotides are TGTGCCAGCAGCCGGGAGCGACTAGCGGCTAACACCGGGGAGCTGTTTTTT. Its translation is CASSRERLAANTGELFF.

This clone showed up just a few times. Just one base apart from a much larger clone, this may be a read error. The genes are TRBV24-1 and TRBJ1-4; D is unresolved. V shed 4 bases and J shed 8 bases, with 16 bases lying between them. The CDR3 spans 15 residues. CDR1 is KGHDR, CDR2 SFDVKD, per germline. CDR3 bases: TGTGCCACCAGTGACACCGACACCTTCGGGGAAAAACTGTTTTTT. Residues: CATSDTDTFGEKLFF.

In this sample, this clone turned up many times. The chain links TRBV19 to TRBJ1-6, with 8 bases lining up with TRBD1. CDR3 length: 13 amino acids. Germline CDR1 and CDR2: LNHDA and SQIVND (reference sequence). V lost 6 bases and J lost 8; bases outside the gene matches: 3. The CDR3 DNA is TGTGCCAGTAGCGACAGGGGTGATTCACCCCTCCACTTT. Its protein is CASSDRGDSPLHF.

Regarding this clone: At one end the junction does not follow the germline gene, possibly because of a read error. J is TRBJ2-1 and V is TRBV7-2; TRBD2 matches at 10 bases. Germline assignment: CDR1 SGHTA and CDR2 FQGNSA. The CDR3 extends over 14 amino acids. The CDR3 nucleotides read TGTGCCTCTCGAGCGGGAGGGGGCAGTTATGAGGTGTTGTTC. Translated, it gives CASRAGGGSYEVLF.

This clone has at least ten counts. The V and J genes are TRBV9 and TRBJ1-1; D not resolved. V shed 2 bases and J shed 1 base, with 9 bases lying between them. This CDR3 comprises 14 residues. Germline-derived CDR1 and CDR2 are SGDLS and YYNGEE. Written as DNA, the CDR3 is TGTGCCAGCAGCGTCAAGGCTTGGAACACTGAAGCTTTCTTT. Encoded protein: CASSVKAWNTEAFF.

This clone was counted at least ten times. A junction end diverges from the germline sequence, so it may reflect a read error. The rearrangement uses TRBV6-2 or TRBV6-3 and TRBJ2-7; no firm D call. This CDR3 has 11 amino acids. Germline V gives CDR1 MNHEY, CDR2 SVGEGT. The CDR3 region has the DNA TGTGCCAGCAGTTACTCAGGAACGGTGAACTTC. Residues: CASSYSGTVNF.

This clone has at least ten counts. The chain's CDR3 is CASSLSPGSDTQYF. The CDR3 coding sequence is TGTGCCAGCAGCTTATCTCCCGGATCAGATACGCAGTATTTT. The rearrangement joins TRBV7-3 to TRBJ2-3; D remains unclear. Germline-derived CDR1 and CDR2 are SGHTA and FQGTGA. The CDR3 consists of 14 residues. The V gene lost 2 bases and the J gene lost 4 bases, with 10 bases spanning the gap.

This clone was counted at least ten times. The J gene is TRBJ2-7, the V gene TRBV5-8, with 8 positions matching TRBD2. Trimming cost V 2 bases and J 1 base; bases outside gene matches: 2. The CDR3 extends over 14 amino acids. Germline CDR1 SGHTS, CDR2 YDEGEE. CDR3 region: CASSLIAGSYEQYF. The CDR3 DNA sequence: TGTGCCAGCAGCTTAATAGCGGGGTCCTACGAGCAGTACTTC.

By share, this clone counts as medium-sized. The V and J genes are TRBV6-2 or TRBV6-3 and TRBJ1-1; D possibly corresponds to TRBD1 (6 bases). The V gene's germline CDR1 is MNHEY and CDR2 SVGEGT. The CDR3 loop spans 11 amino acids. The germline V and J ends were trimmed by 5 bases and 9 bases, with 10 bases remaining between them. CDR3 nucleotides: TGTGCCAGCAGTAAACAGGGTCAAGCTTTCTTT. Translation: CASSKQGQAFF.

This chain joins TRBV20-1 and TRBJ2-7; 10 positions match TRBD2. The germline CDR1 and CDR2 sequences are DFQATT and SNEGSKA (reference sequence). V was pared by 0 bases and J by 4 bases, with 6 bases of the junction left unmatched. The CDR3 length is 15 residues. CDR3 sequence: CSARDTSGKGYEQYF. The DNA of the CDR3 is TGCAGTGCTAGAGATACTAGCGGGAAAGGATACGAGCAGTACTTC.

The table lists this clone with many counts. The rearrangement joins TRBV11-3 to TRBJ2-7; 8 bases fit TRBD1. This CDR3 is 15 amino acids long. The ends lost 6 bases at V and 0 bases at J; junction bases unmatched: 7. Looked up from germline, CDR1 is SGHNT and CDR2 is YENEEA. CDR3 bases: TGTGCCAGCAGTTGGCGGACAGGGAACTCCTACGAGCAGTACTTC. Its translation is CASSWRTGNSYEQYF.

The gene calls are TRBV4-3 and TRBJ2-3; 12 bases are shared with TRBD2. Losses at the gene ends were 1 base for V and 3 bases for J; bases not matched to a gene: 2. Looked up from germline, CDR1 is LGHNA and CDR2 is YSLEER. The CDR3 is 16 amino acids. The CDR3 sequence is CASSQGLAGVTDTQYF. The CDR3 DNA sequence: TGCGCCAGCAGCCAAGGACTAGCGGGAGTTACAGATACGCAGTATTTT.

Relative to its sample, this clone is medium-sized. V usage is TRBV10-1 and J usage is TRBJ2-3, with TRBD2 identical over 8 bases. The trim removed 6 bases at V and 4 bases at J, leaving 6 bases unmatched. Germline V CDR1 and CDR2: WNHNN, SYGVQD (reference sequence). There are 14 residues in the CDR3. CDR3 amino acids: CASSPGLDPDTQYF. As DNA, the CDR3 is TGCGCCAGCAGCCCGGGACTAGATCCAGATACGCAGTATTTT.

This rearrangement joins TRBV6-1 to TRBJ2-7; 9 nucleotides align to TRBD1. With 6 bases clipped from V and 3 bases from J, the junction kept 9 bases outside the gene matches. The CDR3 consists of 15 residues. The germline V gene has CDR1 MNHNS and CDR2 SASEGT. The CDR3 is CASREPGTGNYEQYF. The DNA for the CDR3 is TGTGCCAGCAGAGAACCCGGGACAGGGAACTACGAGCAGTACTTC.

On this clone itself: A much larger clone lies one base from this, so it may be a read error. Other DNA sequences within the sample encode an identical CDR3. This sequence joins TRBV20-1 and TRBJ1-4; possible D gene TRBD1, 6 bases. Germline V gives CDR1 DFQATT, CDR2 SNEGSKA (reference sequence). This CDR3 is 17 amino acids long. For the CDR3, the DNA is TGCAGCGCTGCGGTCCGTTCGAGGGAGGGGGGCGGTGAAAAACTGTTTTTT. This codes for CSAAVRSREGGGEKLFF.

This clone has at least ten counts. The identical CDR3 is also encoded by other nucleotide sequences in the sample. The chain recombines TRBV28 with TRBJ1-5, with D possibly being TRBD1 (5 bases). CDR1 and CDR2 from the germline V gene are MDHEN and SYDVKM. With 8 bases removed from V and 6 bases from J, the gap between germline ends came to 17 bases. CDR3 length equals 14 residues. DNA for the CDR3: TGTGCCAGCCGCAGGGACCTAACGGTTCAGCCCCAGCATTTT. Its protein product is CASRRDLTVQPQHF.